The T cell receptor (beta chain) described here comes from a study of T cell repertoires in aging, cancer and after chemotherapy. As for the study in general: Healthy donor repertoires were recorded over several months to years and showed clear clonal overlap. Study observations and caveats: Rebound thymic output was suggested by rising median generation probability during chemotherapy in each cancer cohort. No conclusions about immunological memory after chemotherapy can be drawn from the repertoire data.

Comment on this clonotype: Its antigen is not identified.

Germline V gene sequence: CDR1 MNHGY, CDR2 SAAAGT. There are 16 residues in the CDR3. V shed 6 bases and J shed 8 bases, with 22 bases lying between them. Amplification of TCR beta used genomic DNA extracted from peripheral blood. Rearranged V-D-J TRB sequences were amplified with a mixed TRB-A/B primer pool. MiXCR, applied by TCRdb to the multiplex PCR reads, yields one record per CDR3 protein. Here the sample spans 8,000 to 10,000 distinct CDR3 sequences, less than 35% being singletons. The TCR was taken from a human donor in good health. Sequencing was performed on blood. The chain employs TRBV6-8 and TRBJ1-4; D is possibly TRBD1 (5 bases). The CDR3 loop is CASSLSFPGSEEKLFF. CDR3 nucleotides: TGTGCCAGCAGCTTGTCATTTCCAGGGTCGGAGGAAAAACTGTTTTTT.